This T cell receptor (beta chain) comes out of a study of cytomegalovirus exposure and HLA in healthy donors. Study results and caveats: 150 or so TCR beta chains were listed as cytomegalovirus-associated.

TCRdb's copy holds only in-frame clones and misses some; the assay was immunoSEQ multiplex PCR. Altogether roughly 90,000 clones are present, 85% being singletons, with the ten largest covering 20% to 25%. The V and J ends lost 2 bases and 3 bases respectively, with 13 bases between them. CDR1 and CDR2 from the germline V gene are SEHNR and FQNEAQ (reference sequence). The CDR3 has 15 amino acids. Regarding this clone: Antigen specificity is unknown.

The sequence was collected from a man aged 18-30 years in good health and CMV-seropositive. What was sequenced was PBMCs. The chain joins TRBV7-9 to TRBJ1-2; the D gene is possibly TRBD1 (5 bases). The CDR3 loop is CASSLSLPGYYGYTF. CDR3 nucleotides: TGTGCCAGCAGCTTAAGCCTCCCAGGGTACTATGGCTACACCTTC. The entire variable domain, with the rest obtained from reference TRBV7-9 and TRBJ1-2, is as follows: DTGVSQNPRHKITKRGQNVTFRCDPISEHNRLYWYRQTLGQGPEFLTYFQNEAQLEKSRLLSDRFSAERPKGSFSTLEIQRTEQGDSAMYLCASSLSLPGYYGYTFGSGTRLTVV.